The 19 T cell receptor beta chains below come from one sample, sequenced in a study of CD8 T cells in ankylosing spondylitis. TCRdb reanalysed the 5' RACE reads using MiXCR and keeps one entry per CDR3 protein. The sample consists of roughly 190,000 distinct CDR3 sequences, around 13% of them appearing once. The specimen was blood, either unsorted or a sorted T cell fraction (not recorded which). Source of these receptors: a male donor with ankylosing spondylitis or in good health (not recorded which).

The CDR3 nucleotides read TGTGCCAGCAGCTCGTTAGGCGGGATGAGTTACGAGCAGTACTTC. Residues: CASSSLGGMSYEQYF. The chain uses TRBV13 and TRBJ2-7; D possibly corresponds to TRBD2 (6 bases). CDR1 and CDR2 from the germline V gene are PRHDT and FYEKMQ (reference sequence). This CDR3 has 15 amino acids. The V gene lost 4 bases and the J gene lost 4 bases, with 17 bases spanning the gap.

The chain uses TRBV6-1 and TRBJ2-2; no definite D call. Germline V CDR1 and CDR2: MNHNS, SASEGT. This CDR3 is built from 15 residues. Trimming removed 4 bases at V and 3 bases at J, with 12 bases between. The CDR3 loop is CASSGSSSDTGELFF. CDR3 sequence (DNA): TGTGCCAGCAGTGGGAGCAGTTCGGACACCGGGGAGCTGTTTTTT.

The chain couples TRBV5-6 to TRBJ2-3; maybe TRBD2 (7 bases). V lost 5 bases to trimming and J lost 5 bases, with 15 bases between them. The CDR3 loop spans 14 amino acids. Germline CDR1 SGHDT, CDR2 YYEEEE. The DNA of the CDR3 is TGTGCCAGCAGTCAGGCGGGGGCCATAGATACGCAGTATTTT. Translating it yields CASSQAGAIDTQYF.

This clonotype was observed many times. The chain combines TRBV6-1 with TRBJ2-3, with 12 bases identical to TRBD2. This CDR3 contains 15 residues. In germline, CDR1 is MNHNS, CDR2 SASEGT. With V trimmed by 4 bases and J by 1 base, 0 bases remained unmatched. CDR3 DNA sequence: TGTGCCAGCAGTGGACTAGCGGGGGGCACAGATACGCAGTATTTT. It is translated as CASSGLAGGTDTQYF.

CDR3 loop: CSADNPSTGNTEAFF. The CDR3 DNA is TGCAGTGCTGACAACCCCTCGACAGGGAACACTGAAGCTTTCTTT. J is TRBJ1-1 and V is TRBV20-1; D is perhaps TRBD1 (6 bases). Trimming shortened V by 5 bases and J by 1 base, and 17 bases separated the two germline ends. Germline assignment: CDR1 DFQATT and CDR2 SNEGSKA (reference sequence). This CDR3 has 15 amino acids.

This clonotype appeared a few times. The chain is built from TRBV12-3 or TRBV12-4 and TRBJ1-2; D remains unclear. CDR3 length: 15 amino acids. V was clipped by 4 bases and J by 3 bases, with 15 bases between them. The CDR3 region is CASSWTGAVDYGYTF. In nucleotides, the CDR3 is TGTGCCAGCAGTTGGACTGGCGCCGTTGACTATGGCTACACCTTC.

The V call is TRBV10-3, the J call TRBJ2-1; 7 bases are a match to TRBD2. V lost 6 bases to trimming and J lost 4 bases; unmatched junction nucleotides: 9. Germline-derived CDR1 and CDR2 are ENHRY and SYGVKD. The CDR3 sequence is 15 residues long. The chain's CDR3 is CAIRGSGAGYNEQFF. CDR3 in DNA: TGTGCCATCAGGGGTTCGGGAGCGGGGTACAATGAGCAGTTCTTC.

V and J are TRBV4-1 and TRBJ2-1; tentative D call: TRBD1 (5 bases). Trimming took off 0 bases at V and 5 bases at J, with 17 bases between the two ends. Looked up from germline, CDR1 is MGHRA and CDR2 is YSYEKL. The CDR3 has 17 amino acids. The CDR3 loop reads CASSQDSPSGAHNEQFF. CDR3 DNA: TGCGCCAGCAGCCAAGATTCCCCGAGTGGGGCACACAATGAGCAGTTCTTC.

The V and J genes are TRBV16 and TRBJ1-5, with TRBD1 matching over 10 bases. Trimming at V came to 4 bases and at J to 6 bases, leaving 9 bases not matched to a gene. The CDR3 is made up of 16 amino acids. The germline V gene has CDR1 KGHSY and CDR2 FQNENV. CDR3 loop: CASSLDRDRGGQPQHF. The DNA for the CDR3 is TGTGCCAGCAGCCTAGACCGGGACAGGGGCGGTCAGCCCCAGCATTTT.

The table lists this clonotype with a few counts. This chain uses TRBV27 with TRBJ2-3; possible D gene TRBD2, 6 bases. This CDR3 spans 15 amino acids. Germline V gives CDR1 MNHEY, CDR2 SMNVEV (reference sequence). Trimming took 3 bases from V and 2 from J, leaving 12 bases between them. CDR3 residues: CASSFLAEYTDTQYF. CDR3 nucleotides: TGTGCCAGCAGTTTCTTAGCGGAATACACAGATACGCAGTATTTT.

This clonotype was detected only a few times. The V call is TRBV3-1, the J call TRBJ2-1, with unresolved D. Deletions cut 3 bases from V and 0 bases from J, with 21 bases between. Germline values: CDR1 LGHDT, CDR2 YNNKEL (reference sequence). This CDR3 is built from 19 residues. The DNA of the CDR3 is TGTGCCAGCAGCCAGCTTTTACCCCGCCGGACGAGCTCCTACAATGAGCAGTTCTTC. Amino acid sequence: CASSQLLPRRTSSYNEQFF.

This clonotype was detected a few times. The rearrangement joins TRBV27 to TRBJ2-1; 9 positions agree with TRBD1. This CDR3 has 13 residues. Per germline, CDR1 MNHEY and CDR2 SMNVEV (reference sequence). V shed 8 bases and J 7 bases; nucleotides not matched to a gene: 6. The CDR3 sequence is CASGGDRVNEQFF. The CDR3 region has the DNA TGTGCCAGCGGTGGGGACAGGGTAAATGAGCAGTTCTTC.

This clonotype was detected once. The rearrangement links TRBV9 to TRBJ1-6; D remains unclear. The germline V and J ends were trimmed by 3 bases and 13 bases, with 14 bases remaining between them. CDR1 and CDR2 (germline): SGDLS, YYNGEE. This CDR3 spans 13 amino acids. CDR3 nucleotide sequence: TGTGCCAGCAGCGCCGATCTACAACCGCCCCTCCACTTT. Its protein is CASSADLQPPLHF.

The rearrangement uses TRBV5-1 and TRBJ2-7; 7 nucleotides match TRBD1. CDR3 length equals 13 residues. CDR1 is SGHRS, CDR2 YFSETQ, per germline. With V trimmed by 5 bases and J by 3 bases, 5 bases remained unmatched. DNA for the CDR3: TGCGCCAGCAGAAAGGACAGGCTCTACGAGCAGTACTTC. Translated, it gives CASRKDRLYEQYF.

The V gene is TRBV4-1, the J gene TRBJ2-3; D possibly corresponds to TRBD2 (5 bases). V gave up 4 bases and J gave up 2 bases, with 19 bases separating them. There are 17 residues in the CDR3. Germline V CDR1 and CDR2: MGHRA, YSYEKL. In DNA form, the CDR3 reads TGCGCCAGCAGCCGCTCTCCCGGCGGAGGTGACACAGATACGCAGTATTTT. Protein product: CASSRSPGGGDTDTQYF.

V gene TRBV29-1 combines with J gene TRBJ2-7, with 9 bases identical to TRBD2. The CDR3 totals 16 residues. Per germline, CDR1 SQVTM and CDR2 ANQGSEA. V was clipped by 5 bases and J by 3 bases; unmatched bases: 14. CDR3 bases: TGCAGCGTTCTCTCGGCCCCTGTAGCGGGAGTCTACGAGCAGTACTTC. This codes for CSVLSAPVAGVYEQYF.

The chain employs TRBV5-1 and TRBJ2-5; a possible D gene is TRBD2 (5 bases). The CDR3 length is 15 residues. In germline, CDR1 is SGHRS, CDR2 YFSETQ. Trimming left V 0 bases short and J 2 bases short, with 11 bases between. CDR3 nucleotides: TGCGCCAGCAGCTTGGTAAGCGGACTTCAAGAGACCCAGTACTTC. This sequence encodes CASSLVSGLQETQYF.

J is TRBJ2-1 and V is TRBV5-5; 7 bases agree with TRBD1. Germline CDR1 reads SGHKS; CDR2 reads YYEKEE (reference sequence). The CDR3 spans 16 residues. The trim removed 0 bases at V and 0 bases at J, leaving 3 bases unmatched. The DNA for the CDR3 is TGTGCCAGCAGCTTGGAGACAGGGAGCTCCTACAATGAGCAGTTCTTC. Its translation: CASSLETGSSYNEQFF.

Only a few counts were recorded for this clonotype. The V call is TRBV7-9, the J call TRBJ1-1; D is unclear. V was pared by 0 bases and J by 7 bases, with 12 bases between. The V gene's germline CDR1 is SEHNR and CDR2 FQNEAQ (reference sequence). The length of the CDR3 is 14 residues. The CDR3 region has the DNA TGTGCCAGCAGCTTAGCCGCGCGGCCGGATGAAGCTTTCTTT. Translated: CASSLAARPDEAFF.